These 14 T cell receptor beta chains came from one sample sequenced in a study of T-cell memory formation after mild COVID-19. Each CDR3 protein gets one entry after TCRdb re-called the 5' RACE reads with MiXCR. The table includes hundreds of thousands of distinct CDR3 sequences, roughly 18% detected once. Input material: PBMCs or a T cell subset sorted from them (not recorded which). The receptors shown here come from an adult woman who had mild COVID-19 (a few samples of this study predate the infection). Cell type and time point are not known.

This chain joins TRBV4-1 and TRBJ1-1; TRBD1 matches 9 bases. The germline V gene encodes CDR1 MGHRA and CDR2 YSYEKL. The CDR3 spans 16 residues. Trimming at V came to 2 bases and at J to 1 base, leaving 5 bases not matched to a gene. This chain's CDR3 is CASSQTGTGRNTEAFF. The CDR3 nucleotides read TGCGCCAGCAGCCAAACCGGGACAGGGAGGAACACTGAAGCTTTCTTT.

The CDR3 DNA is TGCAGTGCTAGACCTACGGGGACAGGGAAAAACATTCAGTACTTC. Translation gives CSARPTGTGKNIQYF. The chain combines TRBV20-1 with TRBJ2-4, with 9 bases that match TRBD1. CDR3 length: 15 residues. Germline trimming cut 2 bases from V and 4 bases from J; bases unmatched to any gene: 6. Germline V gives CDR1 DFQATT, CDR2 SNEGSKA (reference sequence).

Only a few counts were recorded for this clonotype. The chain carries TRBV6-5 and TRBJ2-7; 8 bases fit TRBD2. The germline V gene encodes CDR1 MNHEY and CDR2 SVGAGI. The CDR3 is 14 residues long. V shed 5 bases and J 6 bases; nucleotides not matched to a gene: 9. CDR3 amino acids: CASSPRGGVAEQYF. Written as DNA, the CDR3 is TGTGCCAGCAGTCCCCGGGGGGGGGTCGCCGAGCAGTACTTC.

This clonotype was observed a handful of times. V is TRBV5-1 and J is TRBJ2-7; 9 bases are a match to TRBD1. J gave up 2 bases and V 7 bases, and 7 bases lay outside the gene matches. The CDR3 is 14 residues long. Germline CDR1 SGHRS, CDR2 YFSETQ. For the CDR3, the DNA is TGCGCCAGCTCCATCGACAGGGGGGCCTACGAGCAGTACTTC. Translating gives CASSIDRGAYEQYF.

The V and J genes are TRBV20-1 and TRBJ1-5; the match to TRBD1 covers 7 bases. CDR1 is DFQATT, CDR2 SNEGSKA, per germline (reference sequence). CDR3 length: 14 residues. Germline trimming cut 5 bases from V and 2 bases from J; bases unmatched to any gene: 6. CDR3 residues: CSADRATGNQPQHF. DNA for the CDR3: TGCAGTGCTGACAGGGCGACGGGCAATCAGCCCCAGCATTTT.

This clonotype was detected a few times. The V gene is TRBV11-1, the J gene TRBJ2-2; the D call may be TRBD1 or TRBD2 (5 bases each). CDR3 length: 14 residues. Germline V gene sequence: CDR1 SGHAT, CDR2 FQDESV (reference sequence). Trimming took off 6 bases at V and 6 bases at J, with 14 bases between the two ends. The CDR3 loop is CASSTGTAPGELFF. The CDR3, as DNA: TGTGCCAGCAGTACCGGGACGGCTCCCGGGGAGCTGTTTTTT. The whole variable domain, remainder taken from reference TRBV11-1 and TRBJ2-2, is EAEVAQSPRYKITEKSQAVAFWCDPISGHATLYWYRQILGQGPELLVQFQDESVVDDSQLPKDRFSAERLKGVDSTLKIQPAELGDSAMYLCASSTGTAPGELFFGEGSRLTVL.

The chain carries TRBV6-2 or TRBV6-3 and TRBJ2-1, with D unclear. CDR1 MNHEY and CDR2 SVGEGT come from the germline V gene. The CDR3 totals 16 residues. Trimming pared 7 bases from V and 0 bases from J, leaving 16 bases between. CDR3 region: CASKPTTPSSYNEQFF. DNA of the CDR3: TGTGCCAGCAAACCTACTACCCCGAGCTCCTACAATGAGCAGTTCTTC.

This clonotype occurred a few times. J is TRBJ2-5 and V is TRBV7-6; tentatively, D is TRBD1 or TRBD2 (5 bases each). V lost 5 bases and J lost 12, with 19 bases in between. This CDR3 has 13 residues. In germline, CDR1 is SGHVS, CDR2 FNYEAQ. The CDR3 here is CASSPEGRGSEYF. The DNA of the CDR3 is TGTGCCAGCAGCCCCGAGGGGAGAGGGAGTGAGTACTTC.

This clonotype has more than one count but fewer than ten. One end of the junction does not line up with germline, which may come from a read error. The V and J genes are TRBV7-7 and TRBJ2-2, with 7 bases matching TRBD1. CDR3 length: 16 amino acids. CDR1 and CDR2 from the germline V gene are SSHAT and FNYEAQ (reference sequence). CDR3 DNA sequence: TGTGCCAGCACCCCTCAGCCCGGGACAGCGAAAGGGGGGCTGTTTTTT. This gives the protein CASTPQPGTAKGGLFF.

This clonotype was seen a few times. The CDR3 region is CASSQDRTNEKLFF. CDR3 coding DNA: TGCGCCAGCAGCCAAGATAGAACTAATGAAAAACTGTTTTTT. V gene TRBV4-1 combines with J gene TRBJ1-4; D ambiguous. Germline lookup yields CDR1 MGHRA and CDR2 YSYEKL. Trimming took 0 bases from V and 1 from J, leaving 3 bases between them. CDR3 length equals 14 residues.

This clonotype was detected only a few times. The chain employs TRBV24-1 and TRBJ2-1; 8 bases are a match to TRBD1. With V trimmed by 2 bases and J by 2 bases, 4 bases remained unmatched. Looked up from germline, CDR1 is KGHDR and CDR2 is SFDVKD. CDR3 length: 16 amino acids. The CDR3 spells CATSDSARGPYNEQFF. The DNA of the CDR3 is TGTGCCACCAGTGATTCTGCCAGGGGGCCCTACAATGAGCAGTTCTTC.

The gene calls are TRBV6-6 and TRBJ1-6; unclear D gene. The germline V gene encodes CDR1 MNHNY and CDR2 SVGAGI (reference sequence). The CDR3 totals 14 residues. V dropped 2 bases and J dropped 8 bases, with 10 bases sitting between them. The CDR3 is CASSYGQRHSPLHF. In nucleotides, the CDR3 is TGTGCCAGCAGTTACGGCCAGAGACATTCACCCCTCCACTTT.

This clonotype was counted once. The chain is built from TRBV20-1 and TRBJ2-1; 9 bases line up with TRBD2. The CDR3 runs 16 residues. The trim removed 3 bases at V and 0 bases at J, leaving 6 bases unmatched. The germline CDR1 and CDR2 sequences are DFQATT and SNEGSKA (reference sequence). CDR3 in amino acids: CSARLGSGSSYNEQFF. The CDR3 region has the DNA TGCAGTGCTAGGTTGGGTAGCGGGAGCTCCTACAATGAGCAGTTCTTC.

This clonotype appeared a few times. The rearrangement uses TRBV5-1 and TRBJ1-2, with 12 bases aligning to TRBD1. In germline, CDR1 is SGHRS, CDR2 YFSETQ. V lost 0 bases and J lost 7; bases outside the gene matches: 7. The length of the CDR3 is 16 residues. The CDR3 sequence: CASSLVTGTGGIGYTF. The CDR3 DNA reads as TGCGCCAGCAGCTTGGTTACCGGGACAGGGGGCATTGGCTACACCTTC.